This T cell receptor (beta chain) came from a study of control samples from healthy donors and cancer patients. V shed 6 bases and J 8 bases; nucleotides not matched to a gene: 8. Germline loops: CDR1 MNHNY, CDR2 SVGAGI (reference sequence). CDR3 length: 14 residues. The table came from immunoSEQ multiplex PCR; TCRdb's copy has only in-frame clones and leaves some out. Of 150,000 to 200,000 clones listed, roughly 94% were seen once; the top ten hold 11% to 15%. Sequencing was done on a sample of PBMCs. The V and J genes are TRBV6-6 and TRBJ2-1; 9 nucleotides align to TRBD1. The TCR originated in a man between 60 and 75 years old with colorectal cancer. The CDR3 loop is CASSLGTGLDEQFF. CDR3 nucleotide sequence: TGTGCCAGCAGCCTCGGGACAGGGCTAGATGAGCAGTTCTTC.